This T cell receptor (beta chain) was identified in a study of long-term antiretroviral therapy in people with HIV (dated by TCRdb to between 2022 and 2023). General notes on the study: The earliest samples were collected about a decade before the 2015 WHO recommendation for immediate ART, when ART was typically delayed until CD4 counts fell. A total of 192 cryopreserved PBMC samples came from 25 to 30 adults with confirmed HIV infection and were collected serially over a mean of around 6 years (range 1-12). No cross-contamination during QIAcube processing was seen in test extractions of a monoclonal T-cell line run alongside 30 to 35 polyclonal samples. A retrospective serial study tested whether ART initiation and durable HIV suppression were associated with changes in peripheral blood TRB repertoire composition and diversity. About 35% of the 30 participants with HIV were female. The investigation overall reported the following: The samples span the years 2004 to 2017, and the ART regimens used may be less effective than current regimens. Starting ART was linked to a significant rise in TRB diversity, yet even after long-term ART the diversity remained significantly lower than in transplant donor controls. No data were available on ART adherence, viral resistance or therapy changes, limiting inferences about post-ART repertoire changes. Since PBMC availability was limited, sequencing covered only the TCR beta chain, with no alpha chain pairing. At every time point, the repertoire was dominated by expanded TRB clones first identified before ART initiation, although this dominance fluctuated and, in many PLHIV, declined after ART. Unsorted PBMC were profiled instead of sorted CD4+ and CD8+ T cells because pre-ART samples had limited cell numbers. CDR3 length ranges in HIV repertoires were narrower than in controls, and network structure suggested an antigen-experienced repertoire with only a slight naive shift after ART.

On this clone: The antigen it binds to is not known. No much larger clonotype is one base removed from it; base qualities were not supplied.

The germline V and J ends show losses of 4 bases and 0 bases respectively, and no gene match explains 5 bases of the junction. CDR1 and CDR2 were assigned from the germline V gene as SNHLY and FYNNEI. Spanning cysteine to phenylalanine, the CDR3 consists of 16 amino acids. Only CDR3 DNA remains: 48 bases, in frame from the first base. The immunoSEQ hsTCRB v3.0 assay was used at survey level resolution for TRB variable region sequencing. A depth of roughly 35,000-50,000 T-cell genomes per sample was targeted for TRB sequencing. TRB libraries were pooled and sequenced on an Illumina MiSeq using a v3 150-cycle kit. On the authors' methods: Repertoire analysis ran in R within a reproducible Nextflow workflow covering QC, data transformation and analysis. LymphoSeq2, an R package for AIRR-Seq data exploration, was used to implement custom analyses. After excluding a handful of samples that yielded fewer than 5000 total TRB sequences, 150 to 200 HIV repertoires remained for analysis. Among the approximately 190 HIV repertoires that were kept, 59 were collected before ART initiation and over 120 were collected after ART initiation. Repertoires were downsampled to 5000 TRB nucleotide sequences, with summary statistics averaged over 100 downsampling iterations. TRB sequences were retained for analysis only if CDR3 regions of at least seven amino acids were present. Diversity was measured with a Shannon entropy-derived clonality score and the Gini coefficient. In repertoire networks, the top 5000 CDR3 amino acid sequences were linked whenever an edit distance of one separated two sequences. GLIPH2 predicted antigen specificity groups and MHC restriction for TRB CDR3 amino acid sequences. Known CMV, EBV, HIV or tissue antigen associations were flagged by matching CDR3 amino acid sequences against VDJdb and McPAS-TCR. Pre-ART, post-ART and control groups were compared with Wilcoxon signed-rank tests and Holm-Bonferroni correction. As stored in TCRdb, this immuneACCESS dataset retains in-frame rearrangements with V and J assigned. A fraction of the clones does not appear; measured against another copy, unresolved V genes explain less than half of the discrepancy, and the remainder lacks a known reason. Clone size and the V and J calls come from that table; the DNA yielded D and trimming. The sample table shows tens of thousands of clones, and about 95% are seen once. The ten largest clonotypes hold 2% to 2.5% of the sample.

To be included, a participant needed at least one PBMC sample from before ART initiation plus at least two post-ART samples. All participants with HIV were treated in the United States of America. Cryopreserved samples of about 1-11 million PBMC were thawed and washed before DNA extraction. At the time of the earliest PBMC sample for each participant with HIV, ages ranged from about 20 to 54 years. PBMC samples from each participant spanned 1-4 timepoints before ART initiation and 2-8 timepoints after ART initiation, with a median of 7 samples. Serial HIV viral load, CD4+ T-cell count, ART history and demographic data were obtained for every participant. Using a Qiagen kit on a QIAcube, genomic DNA was extracted from unsorted PBMC, with samples processed in batches of 12.

The receptor's source is a man in his thirties or forties with HIV. The source material was unsorted PBMCs, sampled approximately 9.5 years after starting antiretroviral therapy. The chain links TRBV2 with TRBJ2-2; TRBD2 matches 7 bases in the middle. The encoded CDR3 is CASSGGGTSNTGELFF. The base sequence is TGTGCCAGCAGTGGGGGGGGGACCTCGAACACCGGGGAGCTGTTTTTT.